The clone carrying this T cell receptor beta chain has a count of ten or more. Its target is unknown. The data were obtained in a study of blood T cells in healthy people across ages. The overall study: With template switching, about one barcoded beta molecule was captured per two T cells.

A second PCR, run for roughly 7 to 12 cycles, used a sample-barcoded 5' primer plus a J-beta primer mix. One entry per CDR3 protein, called by TCRdb with MiXCR from the 5' RACE reads. The table records about 380,000 distinct CDR3 sequences, roughly half of them present only once. The CDR3 runs 14 residues. Germline CDR1 and CDR2: SGHTA and FQGNSA. Trimming took 8 bases from V and 5 from J, leaving 18 bases between them. Study-wide results and limits: With age, beta diversity per million T cells declined roughly linearly, significantly by 30 to 40.

Each donor's blood draw was around 10 milliliters of peripheral blood. No fewer than 7 million PBMCs went into each sample. Sequenced: blood. The chain has TRBV7-2 and TRBJ2-5; no firm D call. The TCR originated in a man aged 60-69 years in good health. The CDR3 DNA reads as TGTGCCAGCCGAGATCAGGTCAGCAGGGAGACCCAGTACTTC. This translates into CASRDQVSRETQYF.